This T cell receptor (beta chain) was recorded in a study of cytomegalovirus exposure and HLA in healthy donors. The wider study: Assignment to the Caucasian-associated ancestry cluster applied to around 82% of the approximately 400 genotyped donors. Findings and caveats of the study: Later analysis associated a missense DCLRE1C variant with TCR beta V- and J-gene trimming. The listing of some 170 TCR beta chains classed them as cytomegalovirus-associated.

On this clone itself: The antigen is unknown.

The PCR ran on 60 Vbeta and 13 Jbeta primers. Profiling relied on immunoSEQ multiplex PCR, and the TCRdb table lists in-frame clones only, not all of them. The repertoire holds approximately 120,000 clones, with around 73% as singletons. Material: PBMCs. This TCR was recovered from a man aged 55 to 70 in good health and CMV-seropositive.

As DNA, the CDR3 is TGTGCCATCAGTGAGTCGAGAGGTGGCACGATACTTGGCACTGAAGCTTTCTTT. It yields the protein CAISESRGGTILGTEAFF. The V gene is TRBV10-3, the J gene TRBJ1-1; no reliable D call. The CDR3 has 18 amino acids. Trimming took 0 bases from V and 4 from J, leaving 21 bases between them. The germline V gene has CDR1 ENHRY and CDR2 SYGVKD.